This T cell receptor beta chain was captured in a study of siplizumab effects on memory and regulatory T cells. With regard to this clone: Its antigen remains unknown.

Each sample yielded roughly 9.3 x 10^4 assayed TCR templates. The protocol was immunoSEQ multiplex PCR, while the TCRdb copy is restricted to in-frame clones and leaves out a portion. The repertoire holds around 95,000 clones, about nine tenths seen once, with 0.15% in the top ten. Findings and caveats of the study: Contribution to the alloresponse seemed major for naive T cells, which also seemed more diverse than memory cells. Under siplizumab, alloreactive sequences traced to unstimulated CD4+ memory cells were significantly reduced. Whether the proliferating Tregs (from siplizumab cultures) were suppressive was not confirmed.

Looked up from germline, CDR1 is ENHRY and CDR2 is SYGVKD. This CDR3 is 12 amino acids long. The V end was cut by 10 bases, the J end by 4 bases, with 10 bases between. The receptor comes from a human donor in good health. The sequenced sample was CD4+ T cells sorted from blood. The chain employs TRBV10-3 and TRBJ2-2, with D perhaps TRBD1 (6 bases). CDR3 nucleotide sequence: TGTGCCACCCAACAGGGCACCGGGGAGCTGTTTTTT. Amino acid sequence: CATQQGTGELFF.